A selection of T cell receptor beta chains follows, all from one sample in a study of T cells in Graves' hyperthyroidism and ophthalmopathy. TCRdb reprocessed the multiplex PCR reads via MiXCR and lists one record per CDR3 protein. In the table there are 400,000 or so distinct CDR3 sequences, around 13% of which are singletons. Sequencing used blood. These receptors originate from a woman in her 30s with Graves' ophthalmopathy. CDR3s include the opening cysteine and the closing phenylalanine or tryptophan. Fields, in order: D gene, clone size, J gene, V gene, CDR3 protein, CDR3 DNA. The D gene is left open where the match is weak. Not all rows give a size; the values are once, few, many and, for expanded clones, a class.

TRBD1,many,TRBJ1-2,TRBV12-3/TRBV12-4,CASSPGQGRNYGYTF,TGTGCCAGCAGCCCCGGACAGGGCCGTAACTATGGCTACACCTTC
TRBD1,many,TRBJ1-2,TRBV9,CASSETGDYGYTF,TGTGCCAGCAGCGAAACAGGGGACTATGGCTACACCTTC
.,.,TRBJ1-5,TRBV12-5,CASGLVPFGDQPQHF,TGTGCTAGTGGTTTGGTACCTTTTGGGGACCAGCCCCAGCATTTT
.,many,TRBJ2-7,TRBV2,CASSEETGIYEQYF,TGTGCCAGCAGTGAGGAAACAGGAATCTACGAGCAGTACTTC
.,many,TRBJ2-2,TRBV18,CASSPQLYSRSTGELFF,TGTGCCAGCTCACCTCAGTTGTACTCCAGGTCGACCGGGGAGCTGTTTTTT
.,many,TRBJ2-7,TRBV15,CATSRGVGYEQYF,TGTGCCACCAGCAGAGGAGTCGGCTACGAGCAGTACTTC
.,many,TRBJ1-5,TRBV28,CASSIMTDGEHF,TGTGCCAGCAGTATCATGACGGACGGGGAGCATTTT
.,few,TRBJ2-1,TRBV24-1,CATSARTLQRNEQFF,TGTGCCACCAGTGCTAGGACACTGCAGCGGAATGAGCAGTTCTTC
TRBD2,.,TRBJ2-7,TRBV2,CASSGLAGPTYEQYF,TGTGCCAGCAGTGGACTAGCGGGGCCCACCTACGAGCAGTACTTC
.,.,TRBJ2-4,TRBV7-8,CASSSRVENIQYF,TGTGCCAGCAGCTCCCGGGTAGAAAACATTCAGTACTTC
.,many,TRBJ2-1,TRBV5-6,CASSGDRPNEQFF,TGTGCCAGCAGCGGCGACAGACCCAATGAGCAGTTCTTC
.,many,TRBJ2-7,TRBV13,CASSLRPSGYEQYF,TGTGCCAGCAGCTTGAGGCCCAGCGGCTACGAGCAGTACTTC
.,many,TRBJ2-7,TRBV18,CASSGLQNPREQYF,TGTGCCAGCTCAGGGCTCCAAAACCCTCGCGAGCAGTACTTC
.,.,TRBJ2-1,TRBV9,CASSGTPPIRGGEQFF,TGTGCCAGCAGCGGAACCCCCCCCATCAGGGGGGGTGAGCAGTTCTTC
.,many,TRBJ1-2,TRBV11-2,CASSLGQFYGYTF,TGTGCCAGCAGCTTAGGACAGTTCTATGGCTACACCTTC
TRBD2,many,TRBJ2-5,TRBV20-1,CSAQQLAGGLQETQYF,TGCAGTGCGCAGCAACTAGCGGGGGGGCTACAAGAGACCCAGTACTTC
TRBD1,many,TRBJ2-1,TRBV7-2,CASSLRDRVQAEQFF,TGTGCCAGCAGCTTACGTGACAGGGTGCAGGCTGAGCAGTTCTTC
.,.,TRBJ1-2,TRBV6-1,CASSEFGPGYTF,TGTGCCAGCAGTGAATTCGGTCCCGGGTACACCTTC
TRBD1,many,TRBJ1-1,TRBV27,CASSSTGGITEAFF,TGTGCCAGCAGTTCGACAGGGGGTATCACTGAAGCTTTCTTT
TRBD1,few,TRBJ1-1,TRBV6-1,CASCFLQGVNTEAFF,TGTGCCAGCTGCTTCCTTCAGGGGGTGAACACTGAAGCTTTCTTT
TRBD1,many,TRBJ1-1,TRBV6-1,CASRRQTGAGNTEAFF,TGTGCCAGCAGGCGACAGACAGGGGCGGGGAACACTGAAGCTTTCTTT
.,few,TRBJ1-1,TRBV7-6,CASSLVPGKNTEAFF,TGTGCCAGCAGCTTAGTACCGGGAAAGAACACTGAAGCTTTCTTT
.,many,TRBJ2-1,TRBV4-1,CASSLRRGEQFF,TGCGCCAGCAGCCTCCGCAGGGGTGAGCAGTTCTTC
.,many,TRBJ1-2,TRBV12-3/TRBV12-4,CASSYSGAPNGYTF,TGTGCCAGCAGTTACTCCGGGGCCCCTAATGGCTACACCTTC
.,many,TRBJ2-2,TRBV20-1,CSATGTINTGELFF,TGCAGTGCTACCGGGACAATAAACACCGGGGAGCTGTTTTTT
.,many,TRBJ1-6,TRBV2,CASSEVGRANSPLHF,TGTGCCAGCAGTGAGGTCGGCAGGGCGAATTCACCCCTCCACTTT
TRBD1,many,TRBJ1-2,TRBV7-2,CASSLVAGGPNYGYTF,TGTGCCAGCAGCTTAGTGGCAGGGGGCCCCAACTATGGCTACACCTTC
.,many,TRBJ1-1,TRBV19,CASSIGQGHTEAFF,TGTGCCAGTAGTATAGGCCAGGGACACACTGAAGCTTTCTTT
.,.,TRBJ2-7,TRBV5-8,CASSLAYEAIYEQYF,TGTGCCAGCAGCTTGGCCTATGAGGCAATTTACGAGCAGTACTTC
TRBD1,many,TRBJ2-7,TRBV2,CASTGWGTGSYEQYF,TGTGCCAGCACCGGATGGGGGACAGGGAGCTACGAGCAGTACTTC
TRBD2,many,TRBJ2-3,TRBV7-9,CASSLIGLAGFSDTQYF,TGTGCCAGCAGCTTAATAGGACTAGCGGGCTTTAGCGATACGCAGTATTTT
.,many,TRBJ2-7,TRBV2,CASSERVRYEQYF,TGTGCCAGCAGTGAGCGGGTAAGGTACGAGCAGTACTTC
TRBD2,.,TRBJ2-1,TRBV6-1,CASSPRGAGGLAGAPEQFF,TGTGCCAGCAGCCCTAGGGGAGCGGGGGGGCTCGCCGGGGCCCCTGAGCAGTTCTTC
.,many,TRBJ2-5,TRBV24-1,CATSEKVHSQETQYF,TGTGCCACCAGTGAAAAGGTGCATTCCCAAGAGACCCAGTACTTC
TRBD1,many,TRBJ2-7,TRBV28,CASRPSGTGTYEQYF,TGTGCCAGCAGGCCCTCCGGGACAGGTACCTACGAGCAGTACTTC
.,many,TRBJ1-6,TRBV12-3/TRBV12-4,CASSLGRIRWDSPLHF,TGTGCCAGCAGTTTAGGGAGAATAAGATGGGATTCACCCCTCCACTTT
.,.,TRBJ2-7,TRBV27,CASSVRTNYEQYF,TGTGCCAGCAGTGTGAGGACAAACTACGAGCAGTACTTC
.,few,TRBJ1-3,TRBV12-3/TRBV12-4,CASSFWVSSSGNTIYF,TGTGCCAGCAGTTTCTGGGTTTCCAGCTCTGGAAACACCATATATTTT
.,few,TRBJ2-1,TRBV20-1,CSARDPSGPSYNEQFF,TGCAGTGCTAGAGATCCGAGCGGGCCCTCCTACAATGAGCAGTTCTTC
TRBD2,many,TRBJ2-7,TRBV7-2,CASSLGIAGGGEQYF,TGTGCCAGCAGCTTAGGGATAGCGGGGGGCGGGGAGCAGTACTTC